This T cell receptor beta chain was found in a study of shared clonotypes between healthy human individuals (dated by TCRdb to about 2020). Concerning the study at large: A couple of women and a few men aged 18 to 49 years were included in the cohort. For each donor, CD4 naive and CD4 memory were each run on three plates, CD8 naive on two plates, and CD8 memory on one plate. To estimate repertoire size and how much clonotype sharing occurs between individuals, the study deeply sequenced the blood TCR repertoires of five healthy adults. Different laboratories and diverse techniques were used to prepare libraries and sequence TCR repertoires, to increase sequencing depth and limit assay-specific biases. Leukapheresis yielded between about 0.8 and 8.9 billion PBMCs per donor.

Using the deep immunoSEQ assay, multiplex PCR amplified TCR CDR3 regions from genomic DNA. Genomic DNA extracted from each cell subset was distributed evenly over all wells of several immunoSEQ 96-well plates, and each plate served as one replicate. For sorted subsets, roughly 200 ng genomic DNA, equal to 30,000 to 35,000 T cell genomes, was loaded into each replicate PCR. Purified libraries were quantified with a Qubit 3.0 fluorometer, sized on a Bioanalyzer 2100, and re-quantified with the KAPA Library Quantification kit. Each immunoSEQ 96-well plate was sequenced on its own single-read 150-cycle Illumina NextSeq 550 flow cell. The authors' analysis ran thus. Because only junctional sequences without quality scores were contained in the immunoSEQ output, filtering matching that applied to full-length reads could not be performed. To assign V/J genes and CDR3, sequences were annotated using PyIR, a Python wrapper for IgBLAST v1.9, with IMGT germline references. Reads were removed for weak V/J assignments (E-value above 1e-6), missing CDR3, stop codons, out-of-frame junctions, or ambiguous translated residues. V3J clonotypes were defined as sequences sharing the same inferred V gene, J gene, and CDR3 amino acid sequence. To compute the percentage overlap between repertoires, the number of shared unique clonotypes was divided by the size of the smaller repertoire. Richness of each repertoire was evaluated using RTK rarefaction, the Chao1 estimator, and Recon v2.1 estimates of unobserved clonotypes. Generation probabilities were computed with OLGA for all TCRbeta clonotypes obtained by the gDNA method from several donors. As stored in TCRdb, this immuneACCESS dataset retains in-frame rearrangements with V and J assigned. A fraction of the clones does not appear; measured against another copy, unresolved V genes explain less than half of the discrepancy, and the remainder lacks a known reason. V, J and clone size were drawn from that table, and D and trimming were deduced from the DNA. The sample records approximately 940,000 clones, around three quarters of which are singletons. The ten largest clones capture roughly 1.5% of the sample.

What the authors observed across the whole study: Compared with non-shared clonotypes, the clonotypes found in all four sorted-subset donors had higher generation probabilities. Sampling was limited to blood, and TCR repertoires in tissue likely differ from TCR repertoires in blood. Because the study included a small number of donors, the genetic and exposure-history diversity represented was limited. Sharing across a few donors was observed for about 5% of naive CD4, about 4% of naive CD8, 2% to 2.5% of memory CD4, and around 0.4% of memory CD8 clonotypes. Pairwise subsampling indicated that sequencing depth was expected to affect the degree of clonotype sharing among donors. Incomplete sequencing was indicated by rarefaction of sorted-subset datasets, despite the large sequencing depth. Naive subsets generally had larger estimated clonotype richness than memory subsets.

Donors were healthy HIV-negative adults with no recently reported acute infections or vaccinations. Every donor was a Caucasian adult residing in Nashville, Tennessee, USA. CD4+ T cells were enriched by magnetic negative selection; naive cells were then positively selected on CD45RA, and the negative fraction formed the memory subset. After blood collection by leukapheresis, PBMCs were isolated using Ficoll-Histopaque density gradient centrifugation and then cryopreserved in the vapor phase of liquid nitrogen. Analytical flow cytometry was used to check the purity and quantity of every magnetically sorted T cell population. Genomic DNA was isolated from each sorted fraction and quantified by UV absorbance on a Nanodrop 2000c. Including cysteine and phenylalanine, the CDR3 has 14 amino acids. Only the CDR3 DNA stays, 42 bases, in frame from base 1. From V the trimming removes 2 bases and from J it removes 5 bases, while the gene matches leave 5 bases of the junction unaccounted for. CDR1 and CDR2 were assigned from the germline V gene as SGHVS and FQNEAQ.

On this clone itself: Its specific antigen is unknown. Base qualities were left out, and no much larger clone turns up one base away.

The chain uses TRBV7-8 and TRBJ2-5, with TRBD2 matching 7 junction bases. The TCR was taken from a man in his late teens or twenties in good health. The sample was memory CD4+ T cells sorted from blood. The intended sense of this specimen's cell subset or site label: CD45RA-negative fraction. CDR3 region: CASSLREGDETQYF. The DNA sequence is as follows: TGTGCCAGCAGCTTAAGGGAGGGCGACGAGACCCAGTACTTC.